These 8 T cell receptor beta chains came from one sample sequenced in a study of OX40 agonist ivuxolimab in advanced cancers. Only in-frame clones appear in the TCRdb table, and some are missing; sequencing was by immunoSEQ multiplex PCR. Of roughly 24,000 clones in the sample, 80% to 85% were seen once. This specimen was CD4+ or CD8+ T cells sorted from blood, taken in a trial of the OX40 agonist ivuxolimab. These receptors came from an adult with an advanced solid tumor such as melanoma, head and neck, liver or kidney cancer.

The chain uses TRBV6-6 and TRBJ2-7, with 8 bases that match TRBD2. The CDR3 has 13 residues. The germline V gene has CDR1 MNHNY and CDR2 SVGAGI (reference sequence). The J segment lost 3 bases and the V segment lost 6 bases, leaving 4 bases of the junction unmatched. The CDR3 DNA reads TGTGCCAGCAGCACTAGCGGCCTCTACGAGCAGTACTTC. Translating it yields CASSTSGLYEQYF.

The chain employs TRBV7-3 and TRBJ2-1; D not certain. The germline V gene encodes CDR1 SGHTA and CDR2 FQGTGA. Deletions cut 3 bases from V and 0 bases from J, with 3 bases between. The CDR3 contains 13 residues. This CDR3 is CASSFTSYNEQFF. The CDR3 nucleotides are TGTGCCAGCAGCTTTACCTCCTACAATGAGCAGTTCTTC.

CDR3 sequence (DNA): TGTGCCAGCAGCCTAGACAGTCAAGAGACCCAGTACTTC. Translation gives CASSLDSQETQYF. The chain links TRBV5-4 to TRBJ2-5; tentatively, D is TRBD1 (5 bases). V was clipped by 4 bases and J by 2 bases, with 9 bases between them. The CDR3 covers 13 residues. The germline V gene encodes CDR1 SGHNT and CDR2 YYREEE (reference sequence).

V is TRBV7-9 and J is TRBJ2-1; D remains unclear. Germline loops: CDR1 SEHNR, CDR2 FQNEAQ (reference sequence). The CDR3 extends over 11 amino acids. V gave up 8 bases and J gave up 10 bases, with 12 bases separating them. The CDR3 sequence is CASAFAGEQFF. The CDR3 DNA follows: TGTGCCAGCGCGTTCGCCGGGGAGCAGTTCTTC. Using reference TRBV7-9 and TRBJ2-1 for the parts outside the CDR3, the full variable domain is DTGVSQNPRHKITKRGQNVTFRCDPISEHNRLYWYRQTLGQGPEFLTYFQNEAQLEKSRLLSDRFSAERPKGSFSTLEIQRTEQGDSAMYLCASAFAGEQFFGPGTRLTVL.

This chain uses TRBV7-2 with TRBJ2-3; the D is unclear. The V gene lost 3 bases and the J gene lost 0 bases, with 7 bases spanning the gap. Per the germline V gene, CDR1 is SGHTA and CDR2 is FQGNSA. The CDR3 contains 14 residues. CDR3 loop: CASSLVRSTDTQYF. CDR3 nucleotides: TGTGCCAGCAGCTTGGTTCGGAGCACAGATACGCAGTATTTT.

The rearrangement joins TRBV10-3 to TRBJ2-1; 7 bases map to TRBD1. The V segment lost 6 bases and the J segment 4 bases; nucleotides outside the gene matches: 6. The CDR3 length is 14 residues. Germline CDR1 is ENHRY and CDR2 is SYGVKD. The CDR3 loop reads CAIREDRVYNEQFF. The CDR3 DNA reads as TGTGCCATCAGGGAAGACAGGGTATACAATGAGCAGTTCTTC.

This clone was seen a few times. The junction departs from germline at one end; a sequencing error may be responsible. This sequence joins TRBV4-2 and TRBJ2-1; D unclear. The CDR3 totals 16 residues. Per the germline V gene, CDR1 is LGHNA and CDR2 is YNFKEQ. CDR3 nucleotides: TGTGCCAGCAGCATATCGACTGGTAACTCCTACAGTGAGCAGTTCTTC. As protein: CASSISTGNSYSEQFF.

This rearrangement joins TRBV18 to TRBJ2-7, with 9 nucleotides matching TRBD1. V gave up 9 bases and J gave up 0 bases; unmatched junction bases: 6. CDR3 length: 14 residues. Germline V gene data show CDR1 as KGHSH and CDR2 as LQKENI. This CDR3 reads CASRGDRDSYEQYF. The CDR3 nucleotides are TGTGCCAGTAGAGGGGACAGGGACTCCTACGAGCAGTACTTC.